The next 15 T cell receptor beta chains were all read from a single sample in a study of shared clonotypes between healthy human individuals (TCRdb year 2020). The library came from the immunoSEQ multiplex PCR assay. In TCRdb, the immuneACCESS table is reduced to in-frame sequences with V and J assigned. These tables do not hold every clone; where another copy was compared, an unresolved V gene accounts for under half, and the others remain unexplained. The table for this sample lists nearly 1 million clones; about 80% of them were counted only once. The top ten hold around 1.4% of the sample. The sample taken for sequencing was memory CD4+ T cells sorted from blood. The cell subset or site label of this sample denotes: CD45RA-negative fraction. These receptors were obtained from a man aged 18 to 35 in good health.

The CDR3: CASSLALGEGYGYTF. CDR3 DNA sequence: TGTGCCAGCAGCTTGGCCTTAGGGGAAGGCTATGGCTACACCTTC. This chain connects TRBV5-6 to TRBJ1-2; weak D call: TRBD1 (5 bases). V shed 0 bases and J shed 4 bases, with 13 bases lying between them. The V gene's germline CDR1 is SGHDT and CDR2 YYEEEE. CDR3 length: 15 amino acids. Using reference TRBV5-6 and TRBJ1-2 for the parts outside the CDR3, the full variable domain is DAGVTQSPTHLIKTRGQQVTLRCSPKSGHDTVSWYQQALGQGPQFIFQYYEEEERQRGNFPDRFSGHQFPNYSSELNVNALLLGDSALYLCASSLALGEGYGYTFGSGTRLTVV.

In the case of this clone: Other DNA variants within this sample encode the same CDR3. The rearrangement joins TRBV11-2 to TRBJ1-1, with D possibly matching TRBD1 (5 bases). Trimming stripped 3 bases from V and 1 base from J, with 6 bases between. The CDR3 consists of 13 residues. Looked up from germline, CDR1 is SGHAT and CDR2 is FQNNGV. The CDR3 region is CASSFGGNTEAFF. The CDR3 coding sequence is TGTGCCAGCAGCTTCGGGGGGAACACTGAAGCTTTCTTT.

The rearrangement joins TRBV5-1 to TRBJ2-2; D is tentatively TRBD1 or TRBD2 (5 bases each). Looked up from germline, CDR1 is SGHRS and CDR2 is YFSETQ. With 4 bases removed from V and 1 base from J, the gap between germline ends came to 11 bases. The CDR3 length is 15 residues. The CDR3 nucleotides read TGCGCCAGCAGCCCGGGACCTGTGAACACCGGGGAGCTGTTTTTT. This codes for CASSPGPVNTGELFF.

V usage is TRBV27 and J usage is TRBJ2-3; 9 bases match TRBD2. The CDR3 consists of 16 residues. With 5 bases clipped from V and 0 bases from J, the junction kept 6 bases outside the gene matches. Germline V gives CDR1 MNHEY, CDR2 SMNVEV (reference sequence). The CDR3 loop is CASSLLAGLSTDTQYF. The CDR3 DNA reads TGTGCCAGCAGTCTGCTAGCGGGGCTTAGCACAGATACGCAGTATTTT.

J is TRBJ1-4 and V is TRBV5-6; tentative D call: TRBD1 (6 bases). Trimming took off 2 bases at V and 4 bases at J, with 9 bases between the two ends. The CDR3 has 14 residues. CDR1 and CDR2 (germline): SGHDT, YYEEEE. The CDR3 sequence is CASSFGGLNEKLFF. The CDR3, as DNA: TGTGCCAGCAGCTTTGGGGGCCTTAATGAAAAACTGTTTTTT.

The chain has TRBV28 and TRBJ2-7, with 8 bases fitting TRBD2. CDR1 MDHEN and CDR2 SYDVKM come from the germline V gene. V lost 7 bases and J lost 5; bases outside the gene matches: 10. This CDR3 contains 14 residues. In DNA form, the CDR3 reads TGTGCCAGCACCGCTGATTTAGCGGGAAACGAGCAGTACTTC. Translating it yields CASTADLAGNEQYF.

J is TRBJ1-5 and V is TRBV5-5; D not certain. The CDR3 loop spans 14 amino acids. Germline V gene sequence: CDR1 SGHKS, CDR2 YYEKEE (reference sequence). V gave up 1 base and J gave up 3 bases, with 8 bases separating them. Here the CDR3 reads CASSLLSDNQPQHF. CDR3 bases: TGTGCCAGCAGCTTGCTTTCTGACAATCAGCCCCAGCATTTT.

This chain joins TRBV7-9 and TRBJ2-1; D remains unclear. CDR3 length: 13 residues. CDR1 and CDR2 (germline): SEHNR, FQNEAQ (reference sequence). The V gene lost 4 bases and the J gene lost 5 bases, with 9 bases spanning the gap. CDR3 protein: CASSSRLHNEQFF. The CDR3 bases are TGTGCCAGCAGCTCCCGACTCCACAATGAGCAGTTCTTC.

CDR3 sequence reads: CASSLRGPGELFF. DNA for the CDR3: TGTGCCAGCAGCTTGAGGGGGCCCGGGGAGCTGTTTTTT. The chain has TRBV7-3 and TRBJ2-2, with 7 positions matching TRBD1. The V segment lost 3 bases and the J segment 6 bases; nucleotides outside the gene matches: 1. CDR1 is SGHTA and CDR2 is FQGTGA in the germline V gene. CDR3 length equals 13 residues. Combining the CDR3 with reference TRBV7-3 and TRBJ2-2 gives the whole variable domain GAGVSQTPSNKVTEKGKYVELRCDPISGHTALYWYRQSLGQGPEFLIYFQGTGAADDSGLPNDRFFAVRPEGSVSTLKIQRTERGDSAVYLCASSLRGPGELFFGEGSRLTVL.

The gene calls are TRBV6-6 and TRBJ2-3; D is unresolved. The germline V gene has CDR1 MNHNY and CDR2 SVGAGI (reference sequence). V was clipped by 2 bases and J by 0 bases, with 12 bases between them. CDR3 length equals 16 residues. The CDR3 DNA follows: TGTGCCAGCAGTTACAGGGCTGCTCGCAGCACAGATACGCAGTATTTT. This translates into CASSYRAARSTDTQYF.

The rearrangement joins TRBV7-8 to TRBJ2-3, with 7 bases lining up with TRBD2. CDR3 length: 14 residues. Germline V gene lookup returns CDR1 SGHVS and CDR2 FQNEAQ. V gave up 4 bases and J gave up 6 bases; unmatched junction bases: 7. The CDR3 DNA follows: TGTGCCAGCAGCTCCCGGACTAGGAGTGATACGCAGTATTTT. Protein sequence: CASSSRTRSDTQYF.

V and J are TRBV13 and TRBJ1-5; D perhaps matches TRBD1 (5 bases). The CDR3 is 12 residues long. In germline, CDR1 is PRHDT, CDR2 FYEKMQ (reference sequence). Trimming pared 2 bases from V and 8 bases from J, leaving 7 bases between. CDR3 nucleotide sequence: TGTGCCAGCAGCTTACGGGGGAAGCCCCAGCATTTT. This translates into CASSLRGKPQHF.

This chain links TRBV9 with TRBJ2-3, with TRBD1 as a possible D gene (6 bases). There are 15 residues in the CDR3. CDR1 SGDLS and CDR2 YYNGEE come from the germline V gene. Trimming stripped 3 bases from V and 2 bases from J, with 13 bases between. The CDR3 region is CASSAGVSYTDTQYF. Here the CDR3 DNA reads TGTGCCAGCAGCGCAGGGGTCTCATACACAGATACGCAGTATTTT.

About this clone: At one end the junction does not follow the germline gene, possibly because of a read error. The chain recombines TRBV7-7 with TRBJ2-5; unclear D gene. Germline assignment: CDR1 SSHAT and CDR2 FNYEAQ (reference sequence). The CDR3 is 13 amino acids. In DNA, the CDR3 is TGTGCTAGCAGCTTAGCTCCCCTCGAGACCCAGTACTTC. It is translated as CASSLAPLETQYF.

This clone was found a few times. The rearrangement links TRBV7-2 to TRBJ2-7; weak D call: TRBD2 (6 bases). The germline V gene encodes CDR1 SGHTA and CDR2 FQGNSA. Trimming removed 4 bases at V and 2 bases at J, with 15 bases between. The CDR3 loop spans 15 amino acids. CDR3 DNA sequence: TGTGCCAGCAGCTACCGGGGAGGCGGGACCTACGAGCAGTACTTC. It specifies CASSYRGGGTYEQYF.